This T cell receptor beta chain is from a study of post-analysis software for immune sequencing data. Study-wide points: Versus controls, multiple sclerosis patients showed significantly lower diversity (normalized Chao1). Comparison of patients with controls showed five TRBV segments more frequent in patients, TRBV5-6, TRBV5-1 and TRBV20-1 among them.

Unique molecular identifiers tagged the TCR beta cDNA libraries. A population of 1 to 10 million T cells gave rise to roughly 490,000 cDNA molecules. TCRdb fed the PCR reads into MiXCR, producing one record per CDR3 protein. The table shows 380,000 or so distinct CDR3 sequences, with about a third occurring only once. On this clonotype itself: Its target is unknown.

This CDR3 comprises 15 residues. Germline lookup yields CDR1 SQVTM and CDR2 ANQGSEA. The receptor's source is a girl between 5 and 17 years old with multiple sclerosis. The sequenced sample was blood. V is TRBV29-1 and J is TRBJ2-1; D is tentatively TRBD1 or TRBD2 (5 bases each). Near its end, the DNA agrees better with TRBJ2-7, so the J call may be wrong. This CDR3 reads CSVGGYYRGYNEQYF. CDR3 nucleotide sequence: TGCAGCGTTGGGGGATATTACCGGGGCTACAATGAGCAGTACTTC.